The clone carrying this TCR beta chain appeared many times. What it binds is not known. Germline loops: CDR1 SGHDT, CDR2 YYEEEE. The CDR3 consists of 16 residues. The V and J ends lost 1 base and 8 bases, in that order; junction bases with no gene match: 10. The data originate from a study of CD8 T cells in ankylosing spondylitis. Quantitative 5'-RACE with molecular barcodes was used to make the TCR beta libraries. Each CDR3 protein is one row after TCRdb ran MiXCR on the 5' RACE reads. The data contain roughly 48,000 distinct CDR3 sequences, around 7.4% of them singletons. Study-wide findings and caveats: Disease-linked clones proved CD8+ and comparatively uncommon in peripheral blood. Some motif variants had been reported before (in reactive arthritis synovial fluid and blood). From matched ankylosing spondylitis synovial fluid, disease-linked clones were reportedly recovered at significantly enriched levels.

This sequence originates from a female donor with ankylosing spondylitis or in good health (not recorded which). The sample comprised blood, either unsorted or a sorted T cell fraction (not recorded which). The rearrangement joins TRBV5-6 to TRBJ1-2; 11 bases are a match to TRBD1. In DNA, the CDR3 is TGTGCCAGCAGCTTGCGCCGGACAGGGGGCTTTCAGGGCTACACCTTC. This sequence encodes CASSLRRTGGFQGYTF.